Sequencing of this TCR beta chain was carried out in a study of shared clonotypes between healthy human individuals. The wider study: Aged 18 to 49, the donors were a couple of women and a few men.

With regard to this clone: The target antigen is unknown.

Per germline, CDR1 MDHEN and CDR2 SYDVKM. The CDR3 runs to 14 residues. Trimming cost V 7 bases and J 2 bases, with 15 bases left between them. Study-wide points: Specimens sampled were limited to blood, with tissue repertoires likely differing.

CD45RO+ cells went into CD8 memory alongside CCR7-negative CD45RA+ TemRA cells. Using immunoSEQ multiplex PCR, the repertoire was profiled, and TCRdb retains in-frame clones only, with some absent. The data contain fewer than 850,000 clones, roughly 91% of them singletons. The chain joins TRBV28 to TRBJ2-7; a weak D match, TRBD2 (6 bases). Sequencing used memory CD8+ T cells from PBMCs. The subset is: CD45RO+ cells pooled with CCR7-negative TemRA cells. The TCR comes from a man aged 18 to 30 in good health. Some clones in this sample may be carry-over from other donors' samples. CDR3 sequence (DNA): TGTGCCAGCACAACTCCGGGAGAGACCTACGAGCAGTACTTC. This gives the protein CASTTPGETYEQYF.